This record concerns one T cell receptor (beta chain) sequence. What it binds is unknown. This sample is drawn from a study of cytotoxic CD8 clonotypes in ibrutinib-treated CLL. Whole-study results and caveats: Increased clonality at ibrutinib response gave way to a return toward baseline at progression.

This CDR3 is 15 amino acids long. CDR1 and CDR2 (germline): SGDLS, YYNGEE. The V and J ends lost 2 bases and 3 bases, in that order; junction bases with no gene match: 8. Only in-frame clones appear in the TCRdb table, and some are missing; sequencing was by immunoSEQ multiplex PCR. The top ten hold about 3.3% of the sample, which has 130,000 or so clones, 80% to 85% seen once. The sequencing used PBMCs, collected after 24 months of ibrutinib treatment. The TCR originated in a human donor with chronic lymphocytic leukemia. The chain employs TRBV9 and TRBJ2-7, with 7 positions matching TRBD1. As DNA, the CDR3 is TGTGCCAGCAGCGTTAGTACAGGGGTCAACTACGAGCAGTACTTC. As protein: CASSVSTGVNYEQYF.